This is a list of T cell receptor beta chains from one sample in a study of multiple sclerosis patients with progressive multifocal leukoencephalopathy. Assay used: immunoSEQ multiplex PCR; TCRdb lists only in-frame clones, some missing. The sample contains roughly 28,000 clones, 88% of which appear only once. Sequencing used PBMCs. These TCRs come from a human donor with multiple sclerosis. CDR3s include the opening cysteine and the closing phenylalanine or tryptophan. The order of the fields is V gene, CDR3 length, J gene, D gene, clone size, CDR3 DNA, CDR3 protein. A D gene is named only where the DNA matches it firmly. The size entry is marked missing in some rows and otherwise reads once, few, many or a size class.

TRBV7-9	17	TRBJ1-1	TRBD1	NA	TGTGCCAGCAGCCCTGGGGACAGCCTATCCTTGAACACTGAAGCTTTCTTT	CASSPGDSLSLNTEAFF
TRBV10-1	16	TRBJ2-1	TRBD2	NA	TGCGCCAGCAGTGAAGTAGCGGGGGGGACCTACAATGAGCAGTTCTTC	CASSEVAGGTYNEQFF
TRBV7-9	16	TRBJ2-7	NA	once	TGTGCCAGCAGCCCACCGACAGGTGGAAATCCCTACGAGCAGTACTTC	CASSPPTGGNPYEQYF
TRBV7-2	15	TRBJ2-7	TRBD2	NA	TGTGCCAGCAGCGCTGGTGGCGGGGGTCCCTACGAGCAGTACTTC	CASSAGGGGPYEQYF
TRBV30	11	TRBJ2-5	NA	NA	TGTGCCTGGACAGGAGCAGCGACCCAGTACTTC	CAWTGAATQYF
TRBV12-5	14	TRBJ2-5	NA	NA	TGTGCTAGTGGTGCGGACCTAAACCAAGAGACCCAGTACTTC	CASGADLNQETQYF
TRBV7-9	16	TRBJ2-1	NA	NA	TGTGCCAGCAGCCCCTCCCCACAGCGGGCTTACAATGAGCAGTTCTTC	CASSPSPQRAYNEQFF
TRBV2	14	TRBJ1-5	TRBD1	NA	TGTGCCAGCAGCGCAGGGGGCTGGAATCAGCCCCAGCATTTT	CASSAGGWNQPQHF
TRBV7-8	16	TRBJ2-3	NA	NA	TGTGCCAGCAGCTTAGAAGGTCCCAGTAGCACAGATACGCAGTATTTT	CASSLEGPSSTDTQYF
TRBV5-6	15	TRBJ1-1	NA	NA	TGTGCCAGCAGCCTGCGGTATAGTACCAACACTGAAGCTTTCTTT	CASSLRYSTNTEAFF
TRBV7-9	10	TRBJ1-1	NA	NA	TGTGCCAGCAGCCCCACTGAAGCTTTCTTT	CASSPTEAFF
TRBV4-3	15	TRBJ1-2	NA	NA	TGCGCCAGCAGCTCGGTGCTGGGGGGTCGGGACGGCTACACCTTC	CASSSVLGGRDGYTF
TRBV27	14	TRBJ2-7	TRBD1	NA	TGTGCCAGCAGTTTCCAGGGGGTACCCTACGAGCAGTACTTC	CASSFQGVPYEQYF
TRBV5-4	16	TRBJ1-1	TRBD1	NA	TGTGCCAGCAGGTTCGCGGACAGGGGGCTTTACACTGAAGCTTTCTTT	CASRFADRGLYTEAFF
TRBV6-5	12	TRBJ2-7	NA	NA	TGTGCCAGCAGTTCAGAGGGCATCGAGCAGTACTTC	CASSSEGIEQYF
TRBV2	13	TRBJ2-5	NA	NA	TGTGCCAGCAATGCGGGAAGGGGGGAGACCCAGTACTTC	CASNAGRGETQYF
TRBV7-2	14	TRBJ2-5	NA	NA	TGTGCCAGCAGTTCAGGACTATATCAAGAGACCCAGTACTTC	CASSSGLYQETQYF
TRBV28	14	TRBJ1-4	NA	few	TGTGCCAGCAGTGAGACCGGGCCTAATGAAAAACTGTTTTTT	CASSETGPNEKLFF
TRBV10-2	12	TRBJ2-7	NA	NA	TGCGCCAGCAGTGAGTCAACCTACGAGCAGTACTTC	CASSESTYEQYF
TRBV2	12	TRBJ2-1	NA	NA	TGTGCCAGCAGTGAAAGGGGCGATGAGCAGTTCTTC	CASSERGDEQFF
TRBV11-2	17	TRBJ2-7	TRBD2	NA	TGTGCCAGCAGCCAGGGTAGCGGGGGTGTCAGCTCCTACGAGCAGTACTTC	CASSQGSGGVSSYEQYF
TRBV18	17	TRBJ1-5	TRBD1	NA	TGTGCCAGCTCACCCTCGGGACAGGGGTATGGCAATCAGCCCCAGCATTTT	CASSPSGQGYGNQPQHF
TRBV27	15	TRBJ1-4	NA	NA	TGTGCCAGCAGACAAGGAGCAGGGGACAACGGGGAACTGTTTTTT	CASRQGAGDNGELFF
TRBV12-5	15	TRBJ1-1	TRBD1	NA	TGTGCTAGTGGTTTGGACAGGGGCCTCAAGACTGAAGCTTTCTTT	CASGLDRGLKTEAFF
TRBV19	12	TRBJ2-2	NA	NA	TGTGCCAGTAGTACGGGACGCGGGGAGCTGTTTTTT	CASSTGRGELFF
TRBV2	15	TRBJ1-4	NA	NA	TGTGCCAGCAGGGGTCAGGGGTCAACTAATGAAAAACTGTTTTTT	CASRGQGSTNEKLFF
TRBV6-5	16	TRBJ1-4	NA	once	TGTGCCAGCAGTTTGAATAGGGGCCCCGTCAATGAAAAACTGTTTTTT	CASSLNRGPVNEKLFF
TRBV7-3	13	TRBJ1-5	NA	NA	TGTGCCAGCAGCTTAAAACCTGGCCAGCCCCAGCATTTT	CASSLKPGQPQHF
TRBV7-2	17	TRBJ2-7	NA	NA	TGTGCCAGCAGCCTCTCCGTGGGAGTGGTGGTCGCCTACGAGCAGTACTTC	CASSLSVGVVVAYEQYF
TRBV19	14	TRBJ1-2	NA	NA	TGTGCCAGTACCGCCTCGGACGGAGTCTATGGCTACACCTTC	CASTASDGVYGYTF
TRBV7-9	19	TRBJ2-3	TRBD2	NA	TGTGCCAGCAGCTCAAGGATCGGTCGATCGGGGGGTGAGGGAGATACGCAGTATTTT	CASSSRIGRSGGEGDTQYF
TRBV18	16	TRBJ2-6	NA	NA	TGTGCCAGCTCCGGGGTCCTAAGCTCTGGGGCCAACGTCCTGACTTTC	CASSGVLSSGANVLTF
TRBV27	16	TRBJ2-1	TRBD2	NA	TGTGCCAGCAGTTCGGGACTAGCGGGGTCCTACAATGAGCAGTTCTTC	CASSSGLAGSYNEQFF
TRBV25-1	18	TRBJ2-1	TRBD1	NA	TGTGCCAGCAGTGAATACGTAGGGAGGGACAGGGGATTGGGCGAGCAGTTCTTC	CASSEYVGRDRGLGEQFF
TRBV30	13	TRBJ2-7	TRBD2	NA	TGTGCCTGGGCTCGGGGGGGCTCCTACGAGCAGTACTTC	CAWARGGSYEQYF
TRBV4-3	13	TRBJ1-2	NA	NA	TGCGCCAGCAGCGTATCCGCGGGGAGTGGCTACACCTTC	CASSVSAGSGYTF
TRBV5-6	11	TRBJ2-3	NA	NA	TGTGCCAGCAGCTTCGGGGATACGCAGTATTTT	CASSFGDTQYF
TRBV7-6	11	TRBJ2-5	NA	NA	TGTGCCAGCAGCCCAGGGGAGGGCCAGTACTTC	CASSPGEGQYF
TRBV10-3	15	TRBJ1-1	NA	once	TGTGCCATCAGTGAGTCGGGGGTGCTGAACACTGAAGCTTTCTTT	CAISESGVLNTEAFF
TRBV7-8	13	TRBJ2-7	TRBD2	NA	TGTGCCAGCAGCGTTGGGACCGCGGGGGACTGGGACTTC	CASSVGTAGDWDF
TRBV9	19	TRBJ2-3	TRBD2	NA	TGTGCCAGCAGCGTAGGAGGGGTTAGAGCGGGGGCTAGCACAGATACGCAGTATTTT	CASSVGGVRAGASTDTQYF
TRBV6-4	15	TRBJ2-5	TRBD1	few	TGTGCCAGCAGTAACAGGGGCCGTAGAGAAGAGACCCAGTACTTC	CASSNRGRREETQYF
TRBV4-2	16	TRBJ2-2	TRBD2	few	TGTGCCAGCAGCTATACTAGCGGGGGGGACACCGGGGAGCTGTTTTTT	CASSYTSGGDTGELFF
TRBV4-1	15	TRBJ1-1	NA	NA	TGCGCCAGCAGCCACCCCCCTTCGGGCAACACTGAAGCTTTCTTT	CASSHPPSGNTEAFF
TRBV5-6	14	TRBJ2-4	NA	NA	TGTGCCAGCAGCTTGCAGGGTGACAAAAACATTCAGTACTTC	CASSLQGDKNIQYF
TRBV9	13	TRBJ2-1	NA	NA	TGTGCCAGCAGCGTAGGTGAGACCACAGGGCAGTTCTTC	CASSVGETTGQFF
TRBV6-6	13	TRBJ1-5	NA	few	TGTGCCAGCAGTCTACAGGGAAATCAGCCCCAGCATTTT	CASSLQGNQPQHF